The rows below give T cell receptor beta chains drawn from one sample of a study of cytomegalovirus exposure and HLA in healthy donors. The protocol was immunoSEQ multiplex PCR, while the TCRdb copy is restricted to in-frame clones and leaves out a portion. The sample lists approximately 180,000 clones, under 90% occurring once. The source material was PBMCs. Receptors originate from a man aged 30 to 45 in good health and CMV-seropositive. CDR3s leave out the opening cysteine and the closing phenylalanine or tryptophan.

V	length	J	CDR3
TRBV6-5	13	TRBJ2-7	ASRPGLAGNYEQY
TRBV4-2	14	TRBJ2-3	ASSQDSPAGTDTQY
TRBV29-1	9	TRBJ1-2	SVQGSDGYT
TRBV7-3	15	TRBJ2-1	ASSLTLIAGVGNEQF
TRBV7-9	12	TRBJ1-2	ASKGQGENYGYT
TRBV5-1	12	TRBJ2-1	ASSLSGGIDEQF
TRBV14	10	TRBJ1-1	ASSQESREAF
TRBV11-3	12	TRBJ1-1	ASSLGGEGTEAF
TRBV13	13	TRBJ2-5	ASSPGLAGAAGQY
TRBV5-1	11	TRBJ2-5	ASSEGASRGQY
TRBV7-2	12	TRBJ2-5	ASSPQGWQETQY
TRBV5-1	9	TRBJ2-7	ASRTGNEQY
TRBV7-9	13	TRBJ1-3	ASSLRELSGNTIY
TRBV6-5	14	TRBJ1-5	ASSSKQGSAHQPQH
TRBV27	15	TRBJ1-6	ASSRRRARGANSPLH
TRBV7-6	12	TRBJ2-2	ASSRTSATGELF
TRBV11-1	16	TRBJ2-7	ASSLVGCSGPPEGEQY
TRBV15	13	TRBJ2-1	ATQIAGQSYNEQF
TRBV6-1	15	TRBJ2-3	ASRVGILGTREDTQY
TRBV5-6	12	TRBJ1-1	ASSFGPQGTGPF
TRBV6-1	11	TRBJ1-1	ASSARGGTEAF
TRBV4-1	13	TRBJ2-5	ASSRDRFGRETQY
TRBV30	12	TRBJ2-2	AWSASGSTGELF